This entry lists 5 T cell receptor beta chains sequenced from one sample in a study of T cells expressing NK-cell markers. Following a re-call of the 5' RACE reads, TCRdb has one entry per CDR3 protein and lacks DNA. This sample lists over 350,000 distinct CDR3 sequences; its ten largest clones have roughly 10%. What was sequenced was blood T cells: a sorted CD56 or NKG2C T cell subset, CD4+ or CD8+ T cells, or bulk PBMC T cells (not recorded which). Receptor source: a woman aged 45-65 years in good health.

The J gene is TRBJ2-3, the V gene TRBV27; the TCRdb call, TRBD1, lacks DNA for checking. The CDR3 is 15 amino acids. Germline loops: CDR1 MNHEY, CDR2 SMNVEV (reference sequence). The CDR3 protein is CASTSAGTSTDTQYF.

The chain joins TRBV4-1 to TRBJ1-1. CDR1 is MGHRA, CDR2 YSYEKL, per germline. This CDR3 has 14 residues. CDR3 residues: CASSQPRDPREAFF.

This sequence joins TRBV12-3 or TRBV12-4 and TRBJ1-2; the D call from TCRdb, TRBD1, cannot be confirmed without DNA. The CDR3 totals 15 residues. CDR3 region: CASSLKDRVNYGYTF.

V usage is TRBV24-1 and J usage is TRBJ2-7; TCRdb designates TRBD2, a call that cannot be tested without DNA. Germline CDR1 and CDR2: KGHDR and SFDVKD. This CDR3 spans 13 amino acids. CDR3 sequence reads: CATSDVLALEQYF.

J is TRBJ1-5 and V is TRBV29-1. CDR3 length equals 14 residues. Germline V gene data show CDR1 as SQVTM and CDR2 as ANQGSEA. The CDR3: CSALRGGSNQPQHF.